One and the same sample provided the 26 T cell receptor beta chains below, sequenced in a study of CD8+ T cells in alopecia areata. The treatment denotes: oral pan-JAK inhibitor, 5-10 mg twice daily. RNA extraction was followed by reverse transcription into cDNA, which acted as the sequencing template. The data were produced by immunoSEQ multiplex PCR, yet TCRdb's version contains in-frame clones alone and is incomplete. The sample shows 75,000 to 85,000 clones, around 60% of them seen only once. The source material was CD8+ T cells sorted from blood, sampled at week 24, from a patient treated with tofacitinib. The receptors derive from a human donor with alopecia areata.

The chain employs TRBV7-2 and TRBJ2-3; TRBD2 matches at 12 bases. Losses at the gene ends were 0 bases for V and 2 bases for J; bases not matched to a gene: 6. CDR1 is SGHTA, CDR2 FQGNSA, per germline. The CDR3 runs to 18 residues. For the CDR3, the DNA is TGTGCCAGCAGCTTAGCCCGACTAGCGGGGGCCCACACAGATACGCAGTATTTT. This codes for CASSLARLAGAHTDTQYF.

This chain joins TRBV2 and TRBJ2-7; 7 bases are a match to TRBD1. The CDR3 has 16 residues. Per germline, CDR1 SNHLY and CDR2 FYNNEI. V lost 0 bases, J lost 4 bases, and 9 bases stayed unmatched. The CDR3 nucleotides read TGTGCCAGCAGTGAAGCGCACCGAGGGGGCCTATACGAGCAGTACTTC. It translates to CASSEAHRGGLYEQYF.

This chain connects TRBV4-1 to TRBJ1-2; D not certain. Germline loops: CDR1 MGHRA, CDR2 YSYEKL. The CDR3 length is 14 residues. Between the trimmed V and J ends, which lost 2 bases and 1 base, there was a span of 8 bases. CDR3 sequence reads: CASSQQKGNYGYTF. Written as DNA, the CDR3 is TGCGCCAGCAGCCAACAAAAGGGTAACTATGGCTACACCTTC.

The gene calls are TRBV15 and TRBJ1-5; D remains ambiguous. Germline V gives CDR1 LNHNV, CDR2 YYDKDF (reference sequence). V lost 9 bases, J lost 3 bases, and 15 bases lay in between. The CDR3 length is 14 residues. The CDR3 coding sequence is TGTGCCACACGAGAGGATCCTAACAATCAGCCCCAGCATTTT. Protein: CATREDPNNQPQHF.

The chain employs TRBV5-1 and TRBJ2-3; TRBD1 agrees at 7 bases. Germline V gives CDR1 SGHRS, CDR2 YFSETQ. The CDR3 contains 13 residues. The ends lost 7 bases at V and 4 bases at J; junction bases unmatched: 6. For the CDR3, the DNA is TGCGCCAGCCCCCGACAGGGAGCAGATACGCAGTATTTT. This gives the protein CASPRQGADTQYF.

The chain employs TRBV7-9 and TRBJ2-7, with 7 bases aligning to TRBD1. The germline V gene has CDR1 SEHNR and CDR2 FQNEAQ (reference sequence). V gave up 2 bases and J gave up 5 bases; unmatched junction bases: 6. The CDR3 runs to 14 residues. Written as DNA, the CDR3 is TGTGCCAGCAGCTTACTGACAGGGACAAACGAGCAGTACTTC. Its protein is CASSLLTGTNEQYF. Full variable domain (remainder filled in from reference TRBV7-9 and TRBJ2-7): DTGVSQNPRHKITKRGQNVTFRCDPISEHNRLYWYRQTLGQGPEFLTYFQNEAQLEKSRLLSDRFSAERPKGSFSTLEIQRTEQGDSAMYLCASSLLTGTNEQYFGPGTRLTVT.

This clone has more than one count but fewer than ten. The chain has TRBV27 and TRBJ2-7; 7 bases are a match to TRBD1. V dropped 2 bases and J dropped 3; count of bases not matched to a gene: 1. In germline, CDR1 is MNHEY, CDR2 SMNVEV (reference sequence). The CDR3 has 13 amino acids. This CDR3 reads CASSLGQDYEQYF. The CDR3 DNA sequence: TGTGCCAGCAGTTTAGGACAGGACTACGAGCAGTACTTC.

The chain uses TRBV6-5 and TRBJ2-1; 7 bases align to TRBD2. The germline CDR1 and CDR2 sequences are MNHEY and SVGAGI. V lost 0 bases to trimming and J lost 7 bases; unmatched junction nucleotides: 6. This CDR3 has 15 amino acids. The CDR3 reads CASSYSLASGNEQFF. CDR3 coding DNA: TGTGCCAGCAGTTACTCGTTGGCTAGCGGTAATGAGCAGTTCTTC.

J is TRBJ2-7 and V is TRBV4-3; TRBD1 matches at 8 bases. Germline CDR1 and CDR2: LGHNA and YSLEER. This CDR3 comprises 16 residues. J was trimmed by 1 base and V by 0 bases; bases with no gene match: 5. CDR3 residues: CASSQEFGTGSYEQYF. CDR3 DNA sequence: TGCGCCAGCAGCCAAGAATTCGGGACAGGTTCCTACGAGCAGTACTTC.

The rearrangement links TRBV7-2 to TRBJ2-1; D uncertain. Trimming stripped 5 bases from V and 9 bases from J, with 14 bases between. Germline V gene lookup returns CDR1 SGHTA and CDR2 FQGNSA. The CDR3 totals 13 residues. The CDR3 region is CASSPPAASEQFF. CDR3 nucleotide sequence: TGTGCCAGCAGCCCACCCGCCGCAAGTGAGCAGTTCTTC.

The chain is built from TRBV7-9 and TRBJ2-3; D unclear. This CDR3 contains 14 residues. The germline CDR1 and CDR2 sequences are SEHNR and FQNEAQ (reference sequence). V dropped 6 bases and J dropped 4 bases, with 14 bases sitting between them. In DNA, the CDR3 is TGTGCCAGCAGTTCTGGGGAATGGTCAGATACGCAGTATTTT. Translation: CASSSGEWSDTQYF. Using reference TRBV7-9 and TRBJ2-3 for the parts outside the CDR3, the full variable domain is DTGVSQNPRHKITKRGQNVTFRCDPISEHNRLYWYRQTLGQGPEFLTYFQNEAQLEKSRLLSDRFSAERPKGSFSTLEIQRTEQGDSAMYLCASSSGEWSDTQYFGPGTRLTVL.

The chain links TRBV25-1 to TRBJ1-4; D gene uncertain. Germline CDR1 MGHDK, CDR2 SYGVNS. The ends were cut back, 5 bases at V and 7 bases at J, with 5 bases in the middle. CDR3 length equals 11 residues. The CDR3 loop is CASSWGEKLFF. The CDR3 nucleotides read TGTGCCAGCAGTTGGGGTGAAAAACTGTTTTTT.

The chain recombines TRBV7-9 with TRBJ1-1; D uncertain. CDR1 and CDR2 from the germline V gene are SEHNR and FQNEAQ (reference sequence). V was cut by 1 base and J by 0 bases, with 6 bases left in between. The CDR3 has 14 residues. The CDR3 bases are TGTGCCAGCAGCTTAGTGGTCGTGAACACTGAAGCTTTCTTT. Its translation is CASSLVVVNTEAFF.

The chain recombines TRBV27 with TRBJ1-6, with TRBD1 as a possible D gene (5 bases). Looked up from germline, CDR1 is MNHEY and CDR2 is SMNVEV (reference sequence). The CDR3 has 14 amino acids. The germline V and J ends were trimmed by 5 bases and 9 bases, with 14 bases remaining between them. CDR3 nucleotide sequence: TGTGCCAGCAGTGGGGCAGGGATCGTTTCACCCCTCCACTTT. Its translation: CASSGAGIVSPLHF.

This sequence joins TRBV4-3 and TRBJ2-1; D not certain. Deletions cut 2 bases from V and 0 bases from J, with 11 bases between. CDR1 and CDR2 (germline): LGHNA, YSLEER. This CDR3 is 16 amino acids long. Here the CDR3 reads CASSQHDVSSYNEQFF. The DNA for the CDR3 is TGCGCCAGCAGCCAACACGACGTAAGCTCCTACAATGAGCAGTTCTTC.

In its sample, this clone was seen a few times. The V and J genes are TRBV7-6 and TRBJ2-3; 13 bases are a match to TRBD2. Losses at the gene ends were 1 base for V and 11 bases for J; bases not matched to a gene: 9. The V gene's germline CDR1 is SGHVS and CDR2 FNYEAQ. The CDR3 length is 16 residues. CDR3 DNA: TGTGCCAGCAGCTTAGGGACTAGCGGGGGAAAAGGCGAGCAGTATTTT. It yields the protein CASSLGTSGGKGEQYF.

The V and J genes are TRBV6-1 and TRBJ1-1; D gene uncertain. The V gene's germline CDR1 is MNHNS and CDR2 SASEGT. The CDR3 totals 12 residues. V gave up 5 bases and J gave up 4 bases, with 8 bases separating them. The CDR3 DNA follows: TGTGCCAGCAGTTGGGCTGGCACTGAAGCTTTCTTT. Protein product: CASSWAGTEAFF.

The chain joins TRBV4-1 to TRBJ2-6; D remains unclear. Trimming cost V 1 base and J 0 bases, with 4 bases left between them. CDR3 length equals 15 residues. Per germline, CDR1 MGHRA and CDR2 YSYEKL. CDR3 amino acids: CASSQGLSGANVLTF. CDR3 in DNA: TGCGCCAGCAGCCAAGGTCTCTCTGGGGCCAACGTCCTGACTTTC.

The chain uses TRBV4-1 and TRBJ2-7; D is undetermined. V lost 0 bases and J 3 bases, leaving 9 bases between the germline ends. This CDR3 region has 14 residues. Looked up from germline, CDR1 is MGHRA and CDR2 is YSYEKL. CDR3 coding DNA: TGCGCCAGCAGCCAAGATAACACTAACTACGAGCAGTACTTC. Protein sequence: CASSQDNTNYEQYF.

This clone occurred a few times. The CDR3, as DNA: TGTGCCAGCAGCTTCGGCCGCAATGAGCAGTTCTTC. Its translation: CASSFGRNEQFF. The chain is built from TRBV27 and TRBJ2-1; D is unresolved. From germline, CDR1 is MNHEY and CDR2 SMNVEV (reference sequence). V was cut by 6 bases and J by 6 bases, with 9 bases left in between. There are 12 residues in the CDR3.

The gene calls are TRBV5-4 and TRBJ2-1; D not resolved. CDR1 is SGHNT and CDR2 is YYREEE in the germline V gene (reference sequence). This CDR3 region has 12 residues. Trimming removed 0 bases at V and 10 bases at J, with 8 bases between. In DNA, the CDR3 is TGTGCCAGCAGCTTGGATGGGGTAGAGCAGTTCTTC. This translates into CASSLDGVEQFF.

This chain links TRBV27 with TRBJ2-4; 9 bases fit TRBD1. Germline lookup yields CDR1 MNHEY and CDR2 SMNVEV (reference sequence). The trim removed 4 bases at V and 3 bases at J, leaving 4 bases unmatched. The CDR3 runs to 15 residues. The chain's CDR3 is CASSYRGHDKNIQYF. CDR3 coding DNA: TGTGCCAGCAGTTACAGGGGGCATGACAAAAACATTCAGTACTTC.

The CDR3 spells CASSPPGLDIEQFF. The CDR3 DNA reads as TGTGCCAGCAGCCCACCGGGACTAGACATTGAGCAGTTCTTC. V is TRBV11-2 and J is TRBJ2-1; 8 bases agree with TRBD2. The ends lost 5 bases at V and 9 bases at J; junction bases unmatched: 9. This CDR3 has 14 residues. Per the germline V gene, CDR1 is SGHAT and CDR2 is FQNNGV.

The gene calls are TRBV2 and TRBJ2-3, with a weak D call TRBD2 (6 bases). Germline CDR1 is SNHLY and CDR2 is FYNNEI. The V end lost 3 bases, the J end lost 2 bases, and 21 bases lay between the germline ends. CDR3 length equals 18 residues. CDR3 coding DNA: TGTGCCAGCAGTGAGGCGGGATTGACAGTTTTCGACACAGATACGCAGTATTTT. Translating gives CASSEAGLTVFDTDTQYF.

This clone came up a few times. The V and J genes are TRBV4-3 and TRBJ2-2; D is perhaps TRBD2 (5 bases). CDR1 and CDR2 from the germline V gene are LGHNA and YSLEER. The CDR3 runs to 15 residues. V shed 1 base and J shed 9 bases, with 15 bases lying between them. The CDR3 loop is CASSQGTGVTRELFF. CDR3 nucleotide sequence: TGCGCCAGCAGCCAAGGCACCGGGGTGACAAGGGAGCTGTTTTTT.

The chain uses TRBV28 and TRBJ2-1; 16 nucleotides match TRBD2. In germline, CDR1 is MDHEN, CDR2 SYDVKM. Losses at the gene ends were 5 bases for V and 3 bases for J; bases not matched to a gene: 13. CDR3 length equals 20 residues. The CDR3 loop reads CASSRYLGTSGRVNYNEQFF. In nucleotides, the CDR3 is TGTGCCAGCAGTCGTTACTTGGGGACTAGCGGGAGGGTTAACTACAATGAGCAGTTCTTC.